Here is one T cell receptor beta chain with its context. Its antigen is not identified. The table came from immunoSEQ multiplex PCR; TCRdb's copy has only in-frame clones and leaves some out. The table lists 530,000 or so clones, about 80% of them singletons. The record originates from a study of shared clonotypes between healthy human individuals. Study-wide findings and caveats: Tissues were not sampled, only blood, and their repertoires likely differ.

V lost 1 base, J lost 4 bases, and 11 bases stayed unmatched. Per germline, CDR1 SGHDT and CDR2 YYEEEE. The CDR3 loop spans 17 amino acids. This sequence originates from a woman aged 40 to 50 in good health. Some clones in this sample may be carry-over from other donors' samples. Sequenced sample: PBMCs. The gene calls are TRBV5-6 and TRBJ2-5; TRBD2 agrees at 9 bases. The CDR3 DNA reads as TGTGCCAGCAGCTTGCAATTTACTAGCGGGCCCCGAGAGACCCAGTACTTC. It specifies CASSLQFTSGPRETQYF.